This is a list of T cell receptor beta chains from one sample in a study of identical twins. Each CDR3 protein is one row after TCRdb ran MiXCR on the 5' RACE reads. The sample carries under 250,000 distinct CDR3 sequences, roughly 7.5% recorded once. The same sample was also used in a study of yellow fever vaccine responses in identical twins.

The material sequenced was memory (CD45RO+) T cells sorted from blood. The receptors here all came from a woman aged 18-29 years in good health. The CDR3 runs from the conserved cysteine through the conserved F or W. D genes are given only for firm matches. The size entry is marked missing in some rows and otherwise reads once, few, many or a size class.

cdr3_aa: CASSDSSGGNQPQHF; cdr3_nt: TGTGCCAGCAGTGACTCGTCAGGGGGCAATCAGCCCCAGCATTTT; j_call: TRBJ1-5; v_call: TRBV6-4; clone_size: few; d_call: NA
cdr3_aa: CASSLGQGFYGYTF; cdr3_nt: TGTGCCAGCAGCCTTGGACAGGGTTTCTATGGCTACACCTTC; j_call: TRBJ1-2; v_call: TRBV7-2; clone_size: many; d_call: TRBD1
cdr3_aa: CASSQVEGQGVRGYTF; cdr3_nt: TGTGCCAGCAGCCAAGTTGAGGGACAGGGGGTGAGAGGCTACACCTTC; j_call: TRBJ1-2; v_call: TRBV3-1; clone_size: few; d_call: TRBD1
cdr3_aa: CASLREANTGELFF; cdr3_nt: TGTGCCAGCCTCAGGGAAGCGAACACCGGGGAGCTGTTTTTT; j_call: TRBJ2-2; v_call: TRBV7-2; clone_size: NA; d_call: NA
cdr3_aa: CSARPQQGARTGELFF; cdr3_nt: TGCAGTGCTAGACCACAACAGGGGGCACGAACCGGGGAGCTGTTTTTT; j_call: TRBJ2-2; v_call: TRBV20-1; clone_size: few; d_call: TRBD1
cdr3_aa: CASVGGGKGTGELFF; cdr3_nt: TGTGCCAGCGTTGGGGGCGGGAAAGGCACCGGGGAGCTGTTTTTT; j_call: TRBJ2-2; v_call: TRBV12-3/TRBV12-4; clone_size: few; d_call: NA
cdr3_aa: CASANRWEGPADTQYF; cdr3_nt: TGTGCCAGCGCTAATCGCTGGGAGGGCCCCGCAGATACGCAGTATTTT; j_call: TRBJ2-3; v_call: TRBV3-1; clone_size: NA; d_call: TRBD2
cdr3_aa: CASSLGTGGRETQYF; cdr3_nt: TGTGCCAGCAGCTTGGGGACAGGGGGTCGAGAGACCCAGTACTTC; j_call: TRBJ2-5; v_call: TRBV7-9; clone_size: few; d_call: TRBD1
cdr3_aa: CASSFPTGGNTGELFF; cdr3_nt: TGTGCCAGCAGCTTCCCCACAGGGGGGAACACCGGGGAGCTGTTTTTT; j_call: TRBJ2-2; v_call: TRBV11-3; clone_size: few; d_call: TRBD1
cdr3_aa: CASSYSSGEKTNYGYTF; cdr3_nt: TGTGCCAGCAGTTACTCGAGTGGGGAGAAAACTAACTATGGCTACACCTTC; j_call: TRBJ1-2; v_call: TRBV6-5; clone_size: few; d_call: NA
cdr3_aa: CASSPRPGDPYEQYF; cdr3_nt: TGTGCCAGCAGCCCCCGACCGGGAGATCCCTACGAGCAGTACTTC; j_call: TRBJ2-7; v_call: TRBV7-9; clone_size: few; d_call: NA
cdr3_aa: CATSVGGGIAKNIQYF; cdr3_nt: TGTGCCACCAGCGTAGGCGGGGGTATAGCCAAAAACATTCAGTACTTC; j_call: TRBJ2-4; v_call: TRBV15; clone_size: few; d_call: TRBD2
cdr3_aa: CSATGLAGRTTDTQYF; cdr3_nt: TGCAGTGCTACGGGACTAGCGGGGCGAACGACAGATACGCAGTATTTT; j_call: TRBJ2-3; v_call: TRBV20-1; clone_size: many; d_call: TRBD2
cdr3_aa: CASSRTSGSGGQETQYF; cdr3_nt: TGTGCCAGCAGCCGGACTAGCGGGAGTGGTGGACAAGAGACCCAGTACTTC; j_call: TRBJ2-5; v_call: TRBV6-1; clone_size: NA; d_call: TRBD2
cdr3_aa: CASSQVSTGGRETQYF; cdr3_nt: TGCGCCAGCAGCCAAGTTTCGACAGGGGGCAGGGAGACCCAGTACTTC; j_call: TRBJ2-5; v_call: TRBV4-1; clone_size: NA; d_call: TRBD1
cdr3_aa: CASSVGGKDYGYTF; cdr3_nt: TGTGCCAGCAGCGTAGGGGGGAAGGACTATGGCTACACCTTC; j_call: TRBJ1-2; v_call: TRBV9; clone_size: few; d_call: NA
cdr3_aa: CASSYSPGAGELFF; cdr3_nt: TGTGCCAGCAGTTACTCGCCGGGGGCCGGGGAGCTGTTTTTT; j_call: TRBJ2-2; v_call: TRBV6-5; clone_size: NA; d_call: NA
cdr3_aa: CASSSHLIRDRVLFPYEQYF; cdr3_nt: TGTGCCAGCAGTTCCCACCTGATCCGGGACAGAGTCTTATTCCCCTACGAGCAGTACTTC; j_call: TRBJ2-7; v_call: TRBV6-2/TRBV6-3; clone_size: NA; d_call: TRBD1
cdr3_aa: CASSLVSSGGTYEQYF; cdr3_nt: TGCGCCAGCAGCTTGGTTTCCAGCGGGGGGACCTACGAGCAGTACTTC; j_call: TRBJ2-7; v_call: TRBV5-1; clone_size: NA; d_call: TRBD2
cdr3_aa: CASRGTSRQPQHF; cdr3_nt: TGTGCCAGCAGGGGCACAAGCCGGCAGCCCCAGCATTTT; j_call: TRBJ1-5; v_call: TRBV2; clone_size: many; d_call: NA
cdr3_aa: CASTLAQSYNSPLHF; cdr3_nt: TGTGCCAGCACCCTCGCGCAGTCCTATAATTCACCCCTCCACTTT; j_call: TRBJ1-6; v_call: TRBV6-1; clone_size: NA; d_call: NA
cdr3_aa: CASTRDNPQFF; cdr3_nt: TGTGCCAGCACCCGAGACAATCCGCAGTTCTTC; j_call: TRBJ2-1; v_call: TRBV2; clone_size: many; d_call: NA